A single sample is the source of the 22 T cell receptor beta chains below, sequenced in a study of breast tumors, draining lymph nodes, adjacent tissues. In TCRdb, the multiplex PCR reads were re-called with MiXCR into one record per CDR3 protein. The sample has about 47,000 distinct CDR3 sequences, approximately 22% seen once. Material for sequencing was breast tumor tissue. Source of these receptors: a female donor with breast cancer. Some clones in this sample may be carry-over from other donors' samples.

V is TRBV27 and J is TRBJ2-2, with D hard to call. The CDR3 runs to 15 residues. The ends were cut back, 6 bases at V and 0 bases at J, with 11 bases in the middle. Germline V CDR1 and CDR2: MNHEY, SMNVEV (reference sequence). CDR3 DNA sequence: TGTGCCAGCAGCGAGGCCGCTCCGAACACCGGGGAGCTGTTTTTT. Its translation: CASSEAAPNTGELFF.

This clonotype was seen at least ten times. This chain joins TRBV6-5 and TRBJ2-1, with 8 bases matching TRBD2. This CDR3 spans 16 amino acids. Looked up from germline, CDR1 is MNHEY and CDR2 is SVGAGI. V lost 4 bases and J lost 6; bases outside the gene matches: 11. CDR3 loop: CASSSPGGALGNEQFF. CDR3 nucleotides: TGTGCCAGCAGTTCTCCGGGAGGGGCCTTAGGCAATGAGCAGTTCTTC.

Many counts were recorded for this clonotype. The CDR3 protein is CASSSRLDGGLSLIGELFF. The CDR3, as DNA: TGTGCCAGCAGCTCCCGTCTAGATGGGGGGCTGAGCCTTATCGGGGAGCTGTTTTTT. V and J are TRBV7-6 and TRBJ2-2, with D perhaps being TRBD1 or TRBD2 (6 bases each). Trimming left V 4 bases short and J 7 bases short, with 28 bases between. This CDR3 has 19 residues. Germline V gene lookup returns CDR1 SGHVS and CDR2 FNYEAQ.

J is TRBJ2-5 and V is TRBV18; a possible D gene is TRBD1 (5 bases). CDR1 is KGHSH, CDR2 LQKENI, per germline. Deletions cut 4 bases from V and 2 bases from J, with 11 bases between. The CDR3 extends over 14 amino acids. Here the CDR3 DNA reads TGTGCCAGCTCACTAACAGGAGTTCAAGAGACCCAGTACTTC. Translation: CASSLTGVQETQYF.

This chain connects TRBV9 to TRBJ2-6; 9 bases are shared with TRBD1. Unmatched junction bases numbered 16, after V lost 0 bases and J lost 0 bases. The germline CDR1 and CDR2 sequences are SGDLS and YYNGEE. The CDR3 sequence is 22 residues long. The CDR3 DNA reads TGTGCCAGCAGCGTAGAGCCGCGACCGGGGACAGGGTACCCCTCTGGGGCCAACGTCCTGACTTTC. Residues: CASSVEPRPGTGYPSGANVLTF.

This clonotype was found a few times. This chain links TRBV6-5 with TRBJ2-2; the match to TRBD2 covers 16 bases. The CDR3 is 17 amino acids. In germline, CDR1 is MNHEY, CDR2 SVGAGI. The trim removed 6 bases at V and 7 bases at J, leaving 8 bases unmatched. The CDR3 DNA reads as TGTGCCAGCAGCTTGGGACTAGCGGGGGGGCCGATCGGGGAGCTGTTTTTT. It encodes CASSLGLAGGPIGELFF.

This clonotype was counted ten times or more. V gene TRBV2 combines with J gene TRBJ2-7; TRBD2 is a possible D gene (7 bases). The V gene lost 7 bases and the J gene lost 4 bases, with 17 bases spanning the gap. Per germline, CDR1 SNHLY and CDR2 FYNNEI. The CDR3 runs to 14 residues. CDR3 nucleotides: TGTGCCAGCAACAAGGGGGGGAATCAGTACGAGCAGTACTTC. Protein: CASNKGGNQYEQYF.

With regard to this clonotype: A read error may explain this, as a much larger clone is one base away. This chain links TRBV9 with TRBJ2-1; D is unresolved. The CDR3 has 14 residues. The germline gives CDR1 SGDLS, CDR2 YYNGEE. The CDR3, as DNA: TGTGCCTGCAGCGTAGAGCCTTCCTACAATGAGCAGTTCTTC. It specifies CACSVEPSYNEQFF.

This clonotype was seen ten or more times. CDR3 amino acids: CASSYSRGGGNTIYF. CDR3 nucleotide sequence: TGTGCCAGCAGTTACTCGCGCGGAGGTGGAAACACCATATATTTT. The chain uses TRBV6-5 and TRBJ1-3, with D uncertain. Germline V CDR1 and CDR2: MNHEY, SVGAGI. V was shortened by 0 bases and J by 3 bases, with 9 bases between the two germline ends. The CDR3 has 15 amino acids.

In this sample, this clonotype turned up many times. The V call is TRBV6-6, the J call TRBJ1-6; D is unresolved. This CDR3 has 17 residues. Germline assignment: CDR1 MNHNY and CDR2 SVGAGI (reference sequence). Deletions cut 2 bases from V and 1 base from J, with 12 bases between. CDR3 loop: CASSYPMGGSYNSPLHF. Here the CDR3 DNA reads TGTGCCAGCAGTTACCCGATGGGAGGGTCCTATAATTCACCCCTCCACTTT.

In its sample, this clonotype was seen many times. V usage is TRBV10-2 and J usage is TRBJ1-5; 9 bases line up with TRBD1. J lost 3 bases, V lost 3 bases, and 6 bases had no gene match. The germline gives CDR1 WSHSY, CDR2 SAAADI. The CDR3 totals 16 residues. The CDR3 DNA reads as TGCGCCAGCAGTGACGGGACAGGGTTTATCAATCAGCCCCAGCATTTT. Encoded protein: CASSDGTGFINQPQHF.

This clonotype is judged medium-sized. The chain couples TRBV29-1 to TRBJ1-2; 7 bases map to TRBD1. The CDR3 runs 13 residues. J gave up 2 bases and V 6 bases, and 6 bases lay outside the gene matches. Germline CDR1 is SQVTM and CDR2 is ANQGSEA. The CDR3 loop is CSVATGTNYGYTF. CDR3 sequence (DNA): TGCAGCGTGGCGACAGGGACCAACTATGGCTACACCTTC.

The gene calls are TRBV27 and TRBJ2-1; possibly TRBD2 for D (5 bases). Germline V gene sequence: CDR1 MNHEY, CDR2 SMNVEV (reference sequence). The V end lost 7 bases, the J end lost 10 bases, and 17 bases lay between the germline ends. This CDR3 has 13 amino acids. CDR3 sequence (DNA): TGTGCCAGCACCCCACCCGCGGGTTTGGAGCAGTTCTTC. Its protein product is CASTPPAGLEQFF.

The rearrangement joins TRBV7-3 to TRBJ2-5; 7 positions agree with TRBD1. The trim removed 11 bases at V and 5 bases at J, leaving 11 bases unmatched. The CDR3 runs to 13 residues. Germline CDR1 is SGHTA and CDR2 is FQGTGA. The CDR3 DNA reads TGTGCCGGAAGCAAGACAGGGACCGAGACCCAGTACTTC. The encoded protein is CAGSKTGTETQYF.

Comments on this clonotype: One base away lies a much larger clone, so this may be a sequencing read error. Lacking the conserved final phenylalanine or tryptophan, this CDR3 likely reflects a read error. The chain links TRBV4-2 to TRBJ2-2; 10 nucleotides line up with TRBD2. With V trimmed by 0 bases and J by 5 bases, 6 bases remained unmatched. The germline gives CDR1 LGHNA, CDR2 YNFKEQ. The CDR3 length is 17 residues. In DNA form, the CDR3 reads TGTGCCAGCAGCCAAGATCCGGGACTAGCGTTAACCGGGGAGCTGTTTTGT. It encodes CASSQDPGLALTGELFC.

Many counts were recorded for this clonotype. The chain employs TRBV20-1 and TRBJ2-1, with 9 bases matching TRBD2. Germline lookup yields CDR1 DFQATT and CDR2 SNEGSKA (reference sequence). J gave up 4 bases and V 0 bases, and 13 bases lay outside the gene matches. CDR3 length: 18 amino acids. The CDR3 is CSARDRLAGNTFYNEQFF. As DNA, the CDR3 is TGCAGTGCTAGAGATCGTCTAGCGGGAAATACGTTTTACAATGAGCAGTTCTTC.

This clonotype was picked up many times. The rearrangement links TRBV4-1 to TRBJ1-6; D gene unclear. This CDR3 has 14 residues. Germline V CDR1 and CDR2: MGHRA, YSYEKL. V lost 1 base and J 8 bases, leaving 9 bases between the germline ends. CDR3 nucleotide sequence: TGCGCCAGCAGCCAAGGTGGGGTAGATTCACCCCTCCACTTT. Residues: CASSQGGVDSPLHF.

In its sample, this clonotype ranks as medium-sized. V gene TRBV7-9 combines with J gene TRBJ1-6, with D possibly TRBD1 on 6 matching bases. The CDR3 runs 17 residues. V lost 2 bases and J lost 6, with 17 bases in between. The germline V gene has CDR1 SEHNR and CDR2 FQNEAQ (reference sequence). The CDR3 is CASSLFRPGQPNSPLHF. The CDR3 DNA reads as TGTGCCAGCAGCTTATTCCGACCGGGACAACCTAATTCACCCCTCCACTTT.

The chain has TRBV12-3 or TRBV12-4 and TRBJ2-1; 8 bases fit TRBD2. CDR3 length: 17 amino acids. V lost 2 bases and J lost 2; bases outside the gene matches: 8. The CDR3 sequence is CASSLMGFGGAYNEQFF. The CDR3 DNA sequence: TGTGCCAGCAGTTTAATGGGGTTCGGGGGGGCCTACAATGAGCAGTTCTTC.

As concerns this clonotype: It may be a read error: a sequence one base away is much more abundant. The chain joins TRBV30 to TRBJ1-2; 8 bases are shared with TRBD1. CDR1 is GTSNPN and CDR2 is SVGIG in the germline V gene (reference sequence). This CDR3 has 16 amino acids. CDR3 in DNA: TGTGCCTGGAGTGTACCCCCGACAGGGGTTAACTATGGCTACTCCTTC. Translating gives CAWSVPPTGVNYGYSF.

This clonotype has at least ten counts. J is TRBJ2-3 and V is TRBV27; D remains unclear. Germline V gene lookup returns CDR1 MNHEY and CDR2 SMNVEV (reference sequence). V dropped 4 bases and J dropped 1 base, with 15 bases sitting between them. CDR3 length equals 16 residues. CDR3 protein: CASSSPTRVGTDTQYF. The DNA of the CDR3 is TGTGCCAGCAGTTCCCCGACCCGGGTCGGCACAGATACGCAGTATTTT.

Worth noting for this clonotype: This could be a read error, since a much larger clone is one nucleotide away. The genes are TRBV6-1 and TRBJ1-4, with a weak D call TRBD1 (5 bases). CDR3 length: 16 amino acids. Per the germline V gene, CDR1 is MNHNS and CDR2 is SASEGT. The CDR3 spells CASSEAGGGTNEELFF. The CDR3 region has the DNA TGTGCCAGCAGTGAAGCGGGGGGAGGAACTAATGAAGAACTGTTTTTT.